One and the same sample provided the 11 T cell receptor beta chains below, sequenced in a study of CD8 T cells in ankylosing spondylitis. TCRdb passed the 5' RACE reads through MiXCR, listing each CDR3 protein once. The sample records hundreds of thousands of distinct CDR3 sequences, more than 25% being singletons. Sequencing was carried out using blood, either unsorted or a sorted T cell fraction (not recorded which). The receptors come from a male donor with ankylosing spondylitis or in good health (not recorded which).

This clonotype was detected a few times. This sequence joins TRBV20-1 and TRBJ2-6; no clear D gene. Trimming took 4 bases from V and 2 from J, leaving 9 bases between them. Germline V gene data show CDR1 as DFQATT and CDR2 as SNEGSKA (reference sequence). CDR3 length: 14 residues. This chain's CDR3 is CSAIDQTGANVLTF. CDR3 coding DNA: TGCAGTGCTATTGACCAAACTGGGGCCAACGTCCTGACTTTC.

The chain is built from TRBV5-5 and TRBJ2-7; D is undetermined. Between the trimmed V and J ends, which lost 1 base and 0 bases, there was a span of 8 bases. The CDR3 spans 14 residues. Germline V gives CDR1 SGHKS, CDR2 YYEKEE (reference sequence). The CDR3 sequence is CASSLFRSSYEQYF. In DNA form, the CDR3 reads TGTGCCAGCAGCTTGTTTCGGAGCTCCTACGAGCAGTACTTC.

This clonotype was counted a few times. The chain is built from TRBV6-1 and TRBJ2-7, with 7 bases lining up with TRBD1. The V gene end was trimmed by 6 bases and the J gene end by 5 bases; junction bases not matched to a gene: 16. Germline loops: CDR1 MNHNS, CDR2 SASEGT. CDR3 size: 16 residues. In nucleotides, the CDR3 is TGTGCCAGCAGCTTTACCTTACAGGGGAGTACGGACGAGCAGTACTTC. Amino acids: CASSFTLQGSTDEQYF.

The table lists this clonotype with many counts. V usage is TRBV24-1 and J usage is TRBJ2-2; D may be TRBD1 or TRBD2 (5 bases each). CDR3 length equals 14 residues. Trimming shortened V by 9 bases and J by 4 bases, and 14 bases separated the two germline ends. The germline CDR1 and CDR2 sequences are KGHDR and SFDVKD. In DNA form, the CDR3 reads TGTGCCACCCGGGGCCGGGGCACCACCGGGGAGCTGTTTTTT. Protein product: CATRGRGTTGELFF.

This clonotype appeared many times. The genes are TRBV12-3 or TRBV12-4 and TRBJ2-2; D remains ambiguous. Trimming stripped 10 bases from V and 5 bases from J, with 17 bases between. The CDR3 runs to 14 residues. The CDR3 DNA reads as TGTGCCACCCTTTGGCGGAGCTTGACCGGGGAGCTGTTTTTT. It encodes CATLWRSLTGELFF.

This clonotype was seen a few times. The genes are TRBV28 and TRBJ2-7; 8 bases map to TRBD1. This CDR3 has 15 residues. Trimming at V came to 3 bases and at J to 0 bases, leaving 4 bases not matched to a gene. Germline CDR1 and CDR2: MDHEN and SYDVKM. The CDR3 sequence is CASSFGGTGSYEQYF. CDR3 nucleotides: TGTGCCAGCAGTTTTGGTGGGACAGGCTCCTACGAGCAGTACTTC.

This clonotype was counted many times. The chain recombines TRBV4-1 with TRBJ1-6; D is unclear. Germline-derived CDR1 and CDR2 are MGHRA and YSYEKL. The CDR3 has 15 residues. Trimming removed 0 bases at V and 4 bases at J, with 7 bases between. The CDR3 bases are TGCGCCAGCAGCCAAGAGGTCGGATATAATTCACCCCTCCACTTT. Its translation: CASSQEVGYNSPLHF.

This clonotype was seen at least ten times. This chain uses TRBV6-6 with TRBJ1-5; D call uncertain. Germline values: CDR1 MNHNY, CDR2 SVGAGI (reference sequence). This CDR3 region has 13 residues. Trimming left V 3 bases short and J 5 bases short, with 8 bases between. The CDR3 bases are TGTGCCAGCAGTTATACCCAAGATCAGCCCCAGCATTTT. This encodes CASSYTQDQPQHF.

This chain uses TRBV5-1 with TRBJ2-7; TRBD2 matches at 7 bases. The CDR3 extends over 15 amino acids. With V trimmed by 6 bases and J by 7 bases, 16 bases remained unmatched. Germline assignment: CDR1 SGHRS and CDR2 YFSETQ. The CDR3 DNA follows: TGCGCCAGCAATCCTGCGCCTAGCGGATTACGGGAGCAGTACTTC. This sequence encodes CASNPAPSGLREQYF.

The table lists this clonotype with a few counts. The rearrangement uses TRBV6-5 and TRBJ2-7; a weak D match, TRBD2 (6 bases). V lost 1 base, J lost 2 bases, and 9 bases lay in between. The CDR3 is 14 residues long. The germline CDR1 and CDR2 sequences are MNHEY and SVGAGI. The CDR3 nucleotides read TGTGCCAGCAGTTACTGGAGGGGCCCCTACGAGCAGTACTTC. Amino acids: CASSYWRGPYEQYF.

This clonotype occurred many times. This rearrangement joins TRBV12-3 or TRBV12-4 to TRBJ2-5; D may be TRBD1 or TRBD2 (6 bases each). V lost 6 bases and J 5 bases, leaving 19 bases between the germline ends. This CDR3 has 15 amino acids. CDR3 amino acids: CASSTLSRGLETQYF. The DNA of the CDR3 is TGTGCCAGCAGCACCCTCTCTCGGGGGCTTGAGACCCAGTACTTC.